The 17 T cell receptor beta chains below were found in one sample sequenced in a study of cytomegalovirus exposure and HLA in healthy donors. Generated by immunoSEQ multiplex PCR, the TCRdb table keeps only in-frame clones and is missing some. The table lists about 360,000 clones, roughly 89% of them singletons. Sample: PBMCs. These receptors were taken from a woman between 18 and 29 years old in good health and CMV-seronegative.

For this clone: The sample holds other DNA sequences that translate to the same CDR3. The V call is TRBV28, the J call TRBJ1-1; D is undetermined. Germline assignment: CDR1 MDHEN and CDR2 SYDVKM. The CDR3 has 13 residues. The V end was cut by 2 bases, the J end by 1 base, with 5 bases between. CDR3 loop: CASSLGKNTEAFF. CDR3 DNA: TGTGCCAGCAGTTTAGGCAAGAACACTGAAGCTTTCTTT. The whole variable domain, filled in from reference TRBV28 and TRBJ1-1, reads DVKVTQSSRYLVKRTGEKVFLECVQDMDHENMFWYRQDPGLGLRLIYFSYDVKMKEKGDIPEGYSVSREKKERFSLILESASTNQTSMYLCASSLGKNTEAFFGQGTRLTVV.

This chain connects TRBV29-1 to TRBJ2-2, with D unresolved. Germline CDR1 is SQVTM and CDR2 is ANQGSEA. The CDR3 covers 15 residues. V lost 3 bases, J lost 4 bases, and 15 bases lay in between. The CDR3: CSVERQQSPTGELFF. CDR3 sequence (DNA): TGCAGCGTTGAGAGGCAGCAAAGCCCCACCGGGGAGCTGTTTTTT.

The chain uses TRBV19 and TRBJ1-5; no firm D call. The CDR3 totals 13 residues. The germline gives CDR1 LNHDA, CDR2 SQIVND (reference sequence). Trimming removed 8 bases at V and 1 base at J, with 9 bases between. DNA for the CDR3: TGTGCCAGTGGGAGGGAAAGCAATCAGCCCCAGCATTTT. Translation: CASGRESNQPQHF. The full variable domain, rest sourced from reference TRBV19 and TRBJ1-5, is DGGITQSPKYLFRKEGQNVTLSCEQNLNHDAMYWYRQDPGQGLRLIYYSQIVNDFQKGDIAEGYSVSREKKESFPLTVTSAQKNPTAFYLCASGRESNQPQHFGDGTRLSIL.

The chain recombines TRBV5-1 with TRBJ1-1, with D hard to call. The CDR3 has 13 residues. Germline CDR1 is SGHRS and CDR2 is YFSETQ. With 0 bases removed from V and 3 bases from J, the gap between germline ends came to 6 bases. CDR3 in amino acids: CASSLDRYTEAFF. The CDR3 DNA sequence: TGCGCCAGCAGCTTGGACAGATACACTGAAGCTTTCTTT.

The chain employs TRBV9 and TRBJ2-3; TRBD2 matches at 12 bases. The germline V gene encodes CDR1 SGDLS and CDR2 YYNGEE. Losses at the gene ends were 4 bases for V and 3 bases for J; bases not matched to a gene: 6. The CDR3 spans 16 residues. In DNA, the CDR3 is TGTGCCAGCAGCATACTAGCGGGAGGCAGGACAGATACGCAGTATTTT. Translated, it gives CASSILAGGRTDTQYF.

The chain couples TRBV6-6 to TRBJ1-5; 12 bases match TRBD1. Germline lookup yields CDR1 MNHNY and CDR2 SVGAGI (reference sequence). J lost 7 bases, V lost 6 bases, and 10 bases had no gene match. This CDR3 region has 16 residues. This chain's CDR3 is CASSPEGQGARQPQHF. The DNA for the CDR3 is TGTGCCAGCAGCCCAGAGGGACAGGGGGCCAGGCAGCCCCAGCATTTT.

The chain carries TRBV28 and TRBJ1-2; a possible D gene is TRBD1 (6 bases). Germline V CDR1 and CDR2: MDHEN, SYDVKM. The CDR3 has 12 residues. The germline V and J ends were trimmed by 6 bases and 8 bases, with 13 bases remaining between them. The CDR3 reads CASSSGGSGYTF. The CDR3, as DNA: TGTGCCAGCAGCTCTGGGGGCAGCGGCTACACCTTC.

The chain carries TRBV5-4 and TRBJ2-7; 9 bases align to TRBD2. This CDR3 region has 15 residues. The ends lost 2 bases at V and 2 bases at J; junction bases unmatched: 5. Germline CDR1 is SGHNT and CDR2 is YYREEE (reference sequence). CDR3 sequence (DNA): TGTGCCAGCAGCTTTGCGGGGGGGCTTCCCTACGAGCAGTACTTC. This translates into CASSFAGGLPYEQYF.

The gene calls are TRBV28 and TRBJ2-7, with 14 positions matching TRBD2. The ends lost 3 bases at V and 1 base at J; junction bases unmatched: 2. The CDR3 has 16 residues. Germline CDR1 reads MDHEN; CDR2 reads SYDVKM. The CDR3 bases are TGTGCCAGCAGTTTGACTAGCGGGGGGGTTTCCTACGAGCAGTACTTC. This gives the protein CASSLTSGGVSYEQYF.

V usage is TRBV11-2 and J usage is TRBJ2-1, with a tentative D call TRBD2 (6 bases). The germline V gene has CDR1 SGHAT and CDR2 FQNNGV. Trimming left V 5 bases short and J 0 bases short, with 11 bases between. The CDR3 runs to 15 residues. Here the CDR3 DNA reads TGTGCCAGCAGCCCCGAGGGACTCTCCTACAATGAGCAGTTCTTC. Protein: CASSPEGLSYNEQFF.

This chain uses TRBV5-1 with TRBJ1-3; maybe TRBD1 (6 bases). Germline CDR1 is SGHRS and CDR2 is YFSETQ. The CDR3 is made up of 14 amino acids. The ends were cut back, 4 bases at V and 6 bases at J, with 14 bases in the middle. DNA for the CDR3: TGCGCCAGCAGCCAGGGGCCCTTGGAAAACACCATATATTTT. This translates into CASSQGPLENTIYF.

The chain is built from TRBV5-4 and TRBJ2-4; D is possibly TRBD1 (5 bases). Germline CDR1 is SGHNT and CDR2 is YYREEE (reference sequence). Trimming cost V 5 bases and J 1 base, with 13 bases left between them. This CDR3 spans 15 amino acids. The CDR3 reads CASRPGKEAKNIQYF. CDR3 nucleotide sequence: TGTGCCAGCAGGCCAGGGAAGGAGGCCAAAAACATTCAGTACTTC.

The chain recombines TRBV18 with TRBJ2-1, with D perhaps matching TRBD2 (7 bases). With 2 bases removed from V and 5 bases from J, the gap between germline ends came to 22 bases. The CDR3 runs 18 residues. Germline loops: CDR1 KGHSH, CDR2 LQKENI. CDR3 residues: CASSPRISGGLQDNEQFF. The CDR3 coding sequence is TGTGCCAGCTCACCAAGGATATCGGGGGGCCTTCAAGACAATGAGCAGTTCTTC.

In DNA, the CDR3 is TGCAGCGTTGAAGATTCAGCGGGGTGGAAAGAGACCCAGTACTTC. Protein: CSVEDSAGWKETQYF. The chain combines TRBV29-1 with TRBJ2-5; 7 positions match TRBD2. The CDR3 extends over 15 amino acids. In germline, CDR1 is SQVTM, CDR2 ANQGSEA. The V gene end was trimmed by 0 bases and the J gene end by 3 bases; junction bases not matched to a gene: 7.

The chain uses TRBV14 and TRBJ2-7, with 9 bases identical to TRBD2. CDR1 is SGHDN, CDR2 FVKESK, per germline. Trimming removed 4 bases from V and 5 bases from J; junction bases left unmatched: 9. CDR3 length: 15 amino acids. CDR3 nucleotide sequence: TGTGCCAGCAGCCCACGTAGCGGGAGACAACACGAGCAGTACTTC. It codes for CASSPRSGRQHEQYF.

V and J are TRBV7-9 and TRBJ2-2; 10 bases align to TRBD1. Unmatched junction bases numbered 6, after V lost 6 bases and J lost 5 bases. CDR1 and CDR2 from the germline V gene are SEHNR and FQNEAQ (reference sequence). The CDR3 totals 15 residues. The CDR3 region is CASRGGQGGTGELFF. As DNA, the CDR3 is TGTGCCAGCAGAGGTGGACAGGGGGGAACCGGGGAGCTGTTTTTT.

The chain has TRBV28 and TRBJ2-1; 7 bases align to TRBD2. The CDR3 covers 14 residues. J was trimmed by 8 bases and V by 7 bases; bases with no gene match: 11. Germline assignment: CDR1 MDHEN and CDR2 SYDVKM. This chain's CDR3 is CASNGGRMGDEQFF. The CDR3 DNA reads TGTGCCAGCAACGGCGGGAGAATGGGCGATGAGCAGTTCTTC.